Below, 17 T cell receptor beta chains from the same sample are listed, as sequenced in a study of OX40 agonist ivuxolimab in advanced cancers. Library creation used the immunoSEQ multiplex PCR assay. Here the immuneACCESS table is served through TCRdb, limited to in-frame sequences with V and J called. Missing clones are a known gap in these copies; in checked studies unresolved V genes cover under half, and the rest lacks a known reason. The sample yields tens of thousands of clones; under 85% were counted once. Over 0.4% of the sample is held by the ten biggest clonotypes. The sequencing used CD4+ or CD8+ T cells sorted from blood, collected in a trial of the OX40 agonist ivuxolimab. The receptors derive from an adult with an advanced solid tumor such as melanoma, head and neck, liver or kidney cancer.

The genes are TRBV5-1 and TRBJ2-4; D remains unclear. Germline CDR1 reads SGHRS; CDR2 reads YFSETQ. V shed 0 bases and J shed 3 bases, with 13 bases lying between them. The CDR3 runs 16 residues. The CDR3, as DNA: TGCGCCAGCAGCTTGGTCGGCAACAACGACAAAAACATTCAGTACTTC. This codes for CASSLVGNNDKNIQYF.

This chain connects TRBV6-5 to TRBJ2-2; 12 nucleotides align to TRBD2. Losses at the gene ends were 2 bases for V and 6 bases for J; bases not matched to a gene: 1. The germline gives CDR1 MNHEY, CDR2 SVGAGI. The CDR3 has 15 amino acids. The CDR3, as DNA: TGTGCCAGCAGTTACGGACTAGCGGGGTCCGGGGAGCTGTTTTTT. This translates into CASSYGLAGSGELFF.

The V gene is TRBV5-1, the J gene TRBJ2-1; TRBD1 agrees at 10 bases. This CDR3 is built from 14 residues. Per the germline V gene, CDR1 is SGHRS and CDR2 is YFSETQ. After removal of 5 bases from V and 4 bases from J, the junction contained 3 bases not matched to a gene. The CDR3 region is CASSPGQGYNEQFF. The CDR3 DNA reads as TGCGCCAGCAGTCCGGGACAGGGGTACAATGAGCAGTTCTTC.

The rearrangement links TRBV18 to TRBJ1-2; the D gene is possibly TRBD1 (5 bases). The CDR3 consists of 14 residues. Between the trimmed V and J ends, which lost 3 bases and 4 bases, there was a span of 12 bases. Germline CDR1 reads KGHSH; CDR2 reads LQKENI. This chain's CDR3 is CASSPGTDGYGYTF. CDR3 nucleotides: TGTGCCAGCTCACCCGGGACGGATGGCTATGGCTACACCTTC.

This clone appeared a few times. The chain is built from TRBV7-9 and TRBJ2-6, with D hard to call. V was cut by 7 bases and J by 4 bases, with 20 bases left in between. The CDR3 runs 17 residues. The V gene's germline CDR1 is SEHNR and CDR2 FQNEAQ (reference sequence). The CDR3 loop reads CASNHPRTSEGANVLTF. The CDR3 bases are TGTGCCAGCAACCATCCACGGACGTCCGAAGGGGCCAACGTCCTGACTTTC. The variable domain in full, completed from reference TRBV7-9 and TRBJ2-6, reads DTGVSQNPRHKITKRGQNVTFRCDPISEHNRLYWYRQTLGQGPEFLTYFQNEAQLEKSRLLSDRFSAERPKGSFSTLEIQRTEQGDSAMYLCASNHPRTSEGANVLTFGAGSRLTVL.

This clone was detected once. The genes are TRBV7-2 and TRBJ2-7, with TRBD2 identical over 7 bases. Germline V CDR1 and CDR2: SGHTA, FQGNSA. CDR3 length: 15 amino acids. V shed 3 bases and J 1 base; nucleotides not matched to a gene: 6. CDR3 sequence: CASSLSGKSSYEQYF. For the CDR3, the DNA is TGTGCCAGCAGCTTGAGCGGGAAGTCTTCCTACGAGCAGTACTTC.

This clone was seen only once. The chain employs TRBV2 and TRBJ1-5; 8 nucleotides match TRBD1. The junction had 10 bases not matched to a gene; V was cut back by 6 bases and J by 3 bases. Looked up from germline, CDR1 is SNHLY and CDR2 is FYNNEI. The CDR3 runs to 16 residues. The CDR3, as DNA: TGTGCCAGCAGAAAGGAGCAGGGGGCTATCAATCAGCCCCAGCATTTT. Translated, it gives CASRKEQGAINQPQHF.

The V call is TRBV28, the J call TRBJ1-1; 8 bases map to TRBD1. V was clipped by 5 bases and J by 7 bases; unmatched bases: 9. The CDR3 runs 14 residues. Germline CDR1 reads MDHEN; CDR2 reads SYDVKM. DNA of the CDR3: TGTGCCAGCAGTACGGACAGGGTACGTAGTGAAGCTTTCTTT. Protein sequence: CASSTDRVRSEAFF. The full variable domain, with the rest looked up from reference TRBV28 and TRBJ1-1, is DVKVTQSSRYLVKRTGEKVFLECVQDMDHENMFWYRQDPGLGLRLIYFSYDVKMKEKGDIPEGYSVSREKKERFSLILESASTNQTSMYLCASSTDRVRSEAFFGQGTRLTVV.

The CDR3 protein is CASSLVETQYF. CDR3 nucleotides: TGTGCCAGCAGCTTGGTTGAGACCCAGTACTTC. This rearrangement joins TRBV5-6 to TRBJ2-5; D uncertain. The germline V gene has CDR1 SGHDT and CDR2 YYEEEE. V shed 0 bases and J shed 5 bases, with 2 bases lying between them. This CDR3 region has 11 residues.

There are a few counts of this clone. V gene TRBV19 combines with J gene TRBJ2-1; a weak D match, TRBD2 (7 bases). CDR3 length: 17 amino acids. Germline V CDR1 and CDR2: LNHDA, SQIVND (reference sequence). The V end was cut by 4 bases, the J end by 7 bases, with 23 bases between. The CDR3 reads CASSKGLSGGASNEQFF. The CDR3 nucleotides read TGTGCCAGTAGTAAGGGTTTATCGGGGGGCGCATCGAATGAGCAGTTCTTC.

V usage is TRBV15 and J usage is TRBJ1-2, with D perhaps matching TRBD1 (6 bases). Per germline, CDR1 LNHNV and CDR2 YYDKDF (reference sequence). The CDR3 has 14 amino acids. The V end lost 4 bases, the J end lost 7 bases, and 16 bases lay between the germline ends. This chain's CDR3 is CATSNPDRWGGYTF. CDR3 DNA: TGTGCCACCAGCAACCCAGACAGGTGGGGTGGCTACACCTTC.

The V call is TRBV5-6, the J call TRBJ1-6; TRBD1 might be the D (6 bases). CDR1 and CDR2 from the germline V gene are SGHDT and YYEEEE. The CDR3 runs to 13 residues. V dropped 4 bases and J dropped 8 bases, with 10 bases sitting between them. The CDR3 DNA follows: TGTGCCAGCAGCCCGGACAGTGATTCACCCCTCCACTTT. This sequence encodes CASSPDSDSPLHF. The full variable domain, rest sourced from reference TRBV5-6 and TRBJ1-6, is DAGVTQSPTHLIKTRGQQVTLRCSPKSGHDTVSWYQQALGQGPQFIFQYYEEEERQRGNFPDRFSGHQFPNYSSELNVNALLLGDSALYLCASSPDSDSPLHFGNGTRLTVT.

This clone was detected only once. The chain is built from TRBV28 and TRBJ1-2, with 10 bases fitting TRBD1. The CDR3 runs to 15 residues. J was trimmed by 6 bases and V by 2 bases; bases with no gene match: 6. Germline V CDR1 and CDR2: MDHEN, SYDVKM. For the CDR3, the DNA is TGTGCCAGCAGTTTAGTGACGGACAGGGGGGATGGCTACACCTTC. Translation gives CASSLVTDRGDGYTF.

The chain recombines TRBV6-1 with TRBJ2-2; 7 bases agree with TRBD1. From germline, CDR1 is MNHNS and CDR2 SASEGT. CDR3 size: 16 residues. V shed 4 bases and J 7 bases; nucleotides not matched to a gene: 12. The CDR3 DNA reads TGTGCCAGCAGTGTCACTCGACAGGGAAGTCGCGGGGAGCTGTTTTTT. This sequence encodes CASSVTRQGSRGELFF.

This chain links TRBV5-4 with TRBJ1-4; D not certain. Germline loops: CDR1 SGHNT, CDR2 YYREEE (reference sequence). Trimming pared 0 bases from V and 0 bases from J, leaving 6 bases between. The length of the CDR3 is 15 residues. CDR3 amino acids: CASSLGGSTNEKLFF. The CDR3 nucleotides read TGTGCCAGCAGCTTGGGCGGGTCAACTAATGAAAAACTGTTTTTT.

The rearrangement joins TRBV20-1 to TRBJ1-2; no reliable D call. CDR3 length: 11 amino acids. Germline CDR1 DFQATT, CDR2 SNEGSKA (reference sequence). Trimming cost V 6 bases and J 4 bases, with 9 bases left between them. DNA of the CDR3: TGCAGTGCCCGAGTCCTCTATGGCTACACCTTC. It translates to CSARVLYGYTF.

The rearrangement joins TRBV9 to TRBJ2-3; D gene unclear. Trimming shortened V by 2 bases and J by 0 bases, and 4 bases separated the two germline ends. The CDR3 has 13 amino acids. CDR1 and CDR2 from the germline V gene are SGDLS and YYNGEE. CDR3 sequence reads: CASSVTSTDTQYF. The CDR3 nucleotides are TGTGCCAGCAGCGTTACTAGCACAGATACGCAGTATTTT.